This T cell receptor beta chain was sequenced for a study of identical twins. This CDR3 contains 10 residues. Trimming shortened V by 5 bases and J by 8 bases, and 9 bases separated the two germline ends. Germline lookup yields CDR1 GTSNPN and CDR2 SVGIG (reference sequence). TCRdb re-analysed the 5' RACE reads in MiXCR, keeping a single row per CDR3 protein. There are fewer than 900,000 distinct CDR3 sequences in the sample; around a sixth occur only once, and about an eighth lies in the top ten. This clonotype showed up just a few times. These same records also appear under a second study, on T cells expressing NK-cell markers. This second study says: Several experiments employed an anti-gamma-delta TCR antibody to confine sorting to alpha-beta TCR T cells. These clonotypes also led the CD3+CD56-NKG2C+ fraction in several donors.

The chain links TRBV30 to TRBJ1-1; no definite D call. Sequences were obtained from PBMCs. The clonotype was recovered from a woman younger than 35 in good health. The CDR3 loop reads CAWAELEAFF. The CDR3 DNA is TGTGCCTGGGCTGAATTAGAAGCTTTCTTT.